One and the same sample provided the 3 T cell receptor beta chains below, sequenced in a study of shared clonotypes between healthy human individuals. Sequenced by immunoSEQ multiplex PCR; TCRdb stores in-frame clones only, minus some. The data contain over 1.4 million clones, roughly 96% of them singletons. The sample was naive CD4+ T cells sorted from blood. Sample subset: CD45RA+ positively selected. These receptors were collected from a man aged 25-45 years in good health.

This clone was detected only once. The V gene is TRBV5-8, the J gene TRBJ1-2; 8 nucleotides match TRBD1. The CDR3 spans 16 residues. The V gene end was trimmed by 0 bases and the J gene end by 2 bases; junction bases not matched to a gene: 6. The germline gives CDR1 SGHTS, CDR2 YDEGEE. The CDR3 nucleotides are TGTGCCAGCAGCTTGGGTCGGACAGGGCTAAACTATGGCTACACCTTC. The encoded protein is CASSLGRTGLNYGYTF.

The chain combines TRBV7-9 with TRBJ1-4, with TRBD1 identical over 7 bases. J gave up 6 bases and V 3 bases, and 4 bases lay outside the gene matches. CDR1 and CDR2 (germline): SEHNR, FQNEAQ (reference sequence). The CDR3 has 14 amino acids. The CDR3 bases are TGTGCCAGCAGCTTTCGGGACAGCCATGAAAAACTGTTTTTT. Translated: CASSFRDSHEKLFF.

The chain has TRBV6-5 and TRBJ2-1; a weak D match, TRBD2 (5 bases). The length of the CDR3 is 15 residues. CDR1 and CDR2 from the germline V gene are MNHEY and SVGAGI. Trimming left V 5 bases short and J 0 bases short, with 11 bases between. The CDR3 region has the DNA TGTGCCAGCAGTACAACGGGGAGCTCCTACAATGAGCAGTTCTTC. Its translation is CASSTTGSSYNEQFF.